A single T cell receptor beta chain is shown here with its context. Its antigen specificity is not known. Within one base of it there is no much larger clone, and no base qualities were kept. This sample is drawn from a study of blood T cell repertoires in COVID-19 (dated by TCRdb to 2018 to 2021). Background for the entire study: The collaborator samples originated in the United States, Italy and Spain and spanned the acute and convalescent phases of COVID-19. The prospective study material was composed of cDNA or gDNA derived from T cells, B-cell-depleted T cells, or PBMCs. Deeply sampled blood TCRbeta repertoires from subjects exposed to, actively infected with, or recovered from COVID-19 were included in the dataset. The repertoires were released in a freely available public database meant as a resource for research on the immune response to SARS-CoV-2. Samples came from the ongoing ImmuneRACE study (first 160 participants) plus 1,254 subjects from 6 global collaborators. Nearly every sample came with metadata listing a de-identified subject ID, COVID-19 status, age in years and sex. Where HLA class I and class II types were available, the types were taken from metadata supplied by the sample provider, not from assay-based typing. The full study reports these points: Clinical and demographic metadata were provided uncurated, with the amount varying by source and participant.

Another Seattle source contributed samples from volunteer blood donors who had recovered from COVID-19. Whole blood was collected in K2EDTA tubes by collaborating institutions according to the institutions' own protocols. For TCRbeta analysis, collaborators shipped samples in one of three forms: frozen whole blood, isolated PBMCs, or DNA extracted from either of those sample types. TCRbeta CDR3 regions were amplified from genomic DNA by means of the immunoSEQ Assay, a bias-controlled multiplex PCR. Processing in the source paper ran as follows. The number of nucleated cells in each sample was estimated from the amplification of reference gene primers within the assay. To quantify the absolute abundance of each unique TCRbeta CDR3 rearrangement, sequence reads were collapsed and filtered. For each sample, productive Simpson clonality was calculated as the square root of Simpson's diversity index across productive rearrangements. This immuneACCESS table, as held by TCRdb, lists in-frame sequences with V and J called but not all clones. Of the missing ones, under half trace to an unresolved V gene in checked studies; the others have no known cause. That table is the source of V, J and clone size, and D and trimming were worked out from the DNA. Here the sample has 200,000 or so clones; more than 70% occur a single time. The ten largest clones represent 6.2% of the sample.

Sequenced sample: peripheral blood. This clonotype was sampled from a woman in her thirties or forties who had recovered from COVID-19.

The CDR3 protein: CASSPVINTGELFF. The sequence in DNA is TGTGCCAGCAGCCCAGTTATCAACACCGGGGAGCTGTTTTTT. The sequence joins TRBV7-3 to TRBJ2-2, with the D gene call left open. V is clipped by 5 bases and J by 2 bases, and the sequence between their germline boundaries is 9 bases long. The germline V gene yields SGHTA for CDR1 and FQGTGA for CDR2. From its cysteine to its phenylalanine, the CDR3 spans 14 amino acids. The retained sequence is limited to the CDR3, 42 bases, with the frame set at the first base. Outside the CDR3, residues come from the reference TRBV7-3 and TRBJ2-2 proteins, so the full variable domain is: GAGVSQTPSNKVTEKGKYVELRCDPISGHTALYWYRQSLGQGPEFLIYFQGTGAADDSGLPNDRFFAVRPEGSVSTLKIQRTERGDSAVYLCASSPVINTGELFFGEGSRLTVL.